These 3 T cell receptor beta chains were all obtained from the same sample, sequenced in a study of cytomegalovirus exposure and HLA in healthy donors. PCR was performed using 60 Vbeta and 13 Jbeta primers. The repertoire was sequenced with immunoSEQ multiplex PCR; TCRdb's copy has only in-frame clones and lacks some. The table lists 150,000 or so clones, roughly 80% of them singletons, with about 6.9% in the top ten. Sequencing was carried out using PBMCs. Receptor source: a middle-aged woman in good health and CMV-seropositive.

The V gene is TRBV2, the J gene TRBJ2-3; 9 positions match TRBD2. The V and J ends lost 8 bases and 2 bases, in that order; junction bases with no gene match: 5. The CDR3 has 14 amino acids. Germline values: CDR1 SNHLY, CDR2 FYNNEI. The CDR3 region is CASGAGGATDTQYF. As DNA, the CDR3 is TGTGCCAGCGGGGCGGGGGGGGCCACAGATACGCAGTATTTT.

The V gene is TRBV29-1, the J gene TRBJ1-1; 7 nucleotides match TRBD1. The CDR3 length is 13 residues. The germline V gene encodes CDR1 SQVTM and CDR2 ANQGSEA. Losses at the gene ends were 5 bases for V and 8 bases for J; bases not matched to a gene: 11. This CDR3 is CSVRQGGSLEAFF. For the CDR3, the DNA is TGCAGCGTTCGACAGGGAGGAAGCCTCGAAGCTTTCTTT.

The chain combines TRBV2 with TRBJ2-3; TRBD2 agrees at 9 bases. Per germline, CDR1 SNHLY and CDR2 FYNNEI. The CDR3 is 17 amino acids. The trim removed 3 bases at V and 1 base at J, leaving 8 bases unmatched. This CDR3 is CASSEFGGGARTDTQYF. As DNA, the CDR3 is TGTGCCAGCAGTGAGTTTGGCGGGGGGGCCCGCACAGATACGCAGTATTTT.